These 21 T cell receptor beta chains were sequenced from one sample in a study of blood T cells in healthy people across ages. The authors ran a second PCR of about 6 to 11 cycles using a sample-barcoded 5' primer and a J-beta primer mix. MiXCR, applied by TCRdb to the 5' RACE reads, yields one record per CDR3 protein. The sample contains roughly 560,000 distinct CDR3 sequences, about 24% of which appear only once. This sample was shared with a second study, whose subject was T cells of mothers and their children.

Sequencing used blood. These receptors were collected from a boy younger than 18 in good health.

The chain couples TRBV7-3 to TRBJ2-3; D not resolved. The CDR3 loop spans 13 amino acids. The germline gives CDR1 SGHTA, CDR2 FQGTGA. The V end was cut by 2 bases, the J end by 6 bases, with 9 bases between. CDR3 protein: CASSLLHPDTQYF. CDR3 DNA: TGTGCCAGCAGCTTATTACATCCCGATACGCAGTATTTT.

Only a few counts were recorded for this clonotype. The V gene is TRBV6-5, the J gene TRBJ2-5, with a possible D match to TRBD2 (5 bases). The J call may be faulty, since TRBJ2-1 better matches the DNA end. Germline values: CDR1 MNHEY, CDR2 SVGAGI. The CDR3 length is 13 residues. The CDR3 region is CASSRGSYNEQFF. The CDR3 DNA follows: TGTGCCAGCAGTCGCGGGTCTTACAATGAGCAGTTCTTC.

This chain connects TRBV20-1 to TRBJ2-5; no firm D call. The J call may be wrong; the DNA end is better matched by TRBJ2-7. This CDR3 region has 16 residues. CDR1 is DFQATT and CDR2 is SNEGSKA in the germline V gene (reference sequence). The CDR3, as DNA: TGCAGTGCTAGAGATAGGCGCAACATCCGCTCCTACGAGCAGTACTTC. This gives the protein CSARDRRNIRSYEQYF.

This chain links TRBV12-3 or TRBV12-4 with TRBJ1-5; D is ambiguous. The CDR3 contains 15 residues. V was pared by 2 bases and J by 4 bases, with 12 bases between. The DNA of the CDR3 is TGTGCCAGCAGTTTAAAAGGGTCGGGGAATCAGCCCCAGCATTTT. Translating it yields CASSLKGSGNQPQHF.

This clonotype was seen only a few times. The chain employs TRBV6-5 and TRBJ1-4, with TRBD1 matching 7 bases. Germline V gene lookup returns CDR1 MNHEY and CDR2 SVGAGI. Germline trimming cut 5 bases from V and 6 bases from J; bases unmatched to any gene: 9. The CDR3 sequence is 15 residues long. The CDR3 DNA reads as TGTGCCAGCAGTCCTCGCGAGGGGGCGTATGAAAAACTGTTTTTT. Translating gives CASSPREGAYEKLFF.

The V call is TRBV4-1, the J call TRBJ1-5; D ambiguous. Trimming stripped 1 base from V and 0 bases from J, with 7 bases between. The CDR3 runs to 15 residues. The germline gives CDR1 MGHRA, CDR2 YSYEKL. CDR3 loop: CASSQVADSNQPQHF. Here the CDR3 DNA reads TGCGCCAGCAGCCAAGTTGCAGATAGCAATCAGCCCCAGCATTTT.

This chain uses TRBV18 with TRBJ2-1; 15 nucleotides match TRBD2. V trimming: 2 bases; J trimming: 2 bases; junction bases outside the gene matches: 7. Germline loops: CDR1 KGHSH, CDR2 LQKENI. The CDR3 is 19 residues long. The chain's CDR3 is CASSPTIGTSGRPYNEQFF. CDR3 nucleotides: TGTGCCAGCTCACCAACCATAGGGACTAGCGGGAGGCCCTACAATGAGCAGTTCTTC. Together with reference TRBV18 and TRBJ2-1, the CDR3 gives the full variable domain: NAGVMQNPRHLVRRRGQEARLRCSPMKGHSHVYWYRQLPEEGLKFMVYLQKENIIDESGMPKERFSAEFPKEGPSILRIQQVVRGDSAAYFCASSPTIGTSGRPYNEQFFGPGTRLTVL.

This chain joins TRBV5-1 and TRBJ2-6; 8 positions agree with TRBD2. There are 18 residues in the CDR3. V was clipped by 4 bases and J by 4 bases; unmatched bases: 13. CDR1 and CDR2 from the germline V gene are SGHRS and YFSETQ. The CDR3 DNA sequence: TGCGCCAGCAGCGCGTCCGGGACTAGTTTGTCGGGGGCCAACGTCCTGACTTTC. Its translation: CASSASGTSLSGANVLTF.

This clonotype was counted many times. This chain links TRBV29-1 with TRBJ2-5, with TRBD2 as a possible D gene (5 bases). The germline V gene encodes CDR1 SQVTM and CDR2 ANQGSEA. CDR3 length: 12 residues. V lost 5 bases and J lost 2, with 9 bases in between. CDR3 amino acids: CSVTAVQETQYF. As DNA, the CDR3 is TGCAGCGTTACAGCGGTTCAAGAGACCCAGTACTTC.

As concerns this clonotype: An end of the junction does not agree with germline; a read error may underlie this. The rearrangement joins TRBV29-1 to TRBJ2-3, with D perhaps matching TRBD1 (7 bases). The CDR3 totals 14 residues. CDR1 SQVTM and CDR2 ANQGSEA come from the germline V gene. The CDR3 DNA reads TGCAGCGCTGAAGGTGGAGGGGGCGAGGATACGCAGTATTTT. Amino acids: CSAEGGGGEDTQYF.

The table lists this clonotype with a count of one. The rearrangement links TRBV5-1 to TRBJ1-2, with D perhaps TRBD1 (6 bases). There are 16 residues in the CDR3. Per germline, CDR1 SGHRS and CDR2 YFSETQ. V gave up 4 bases and J gave up 4 bases, with 20 bases separating them. CDR3 residues: CASSLVGGVYIYGYTF. The CDR3 nucleotides read TGCGCCAGCAGCCTCGTGGGGGGCGTTTATATCTATGGCTACACCTTC. Looking up the rest from reference TRBV5-1 and TRBJ1-2 gives the full variable domain: KAGVTQTPRYLIKTRGQQVTLSCSPISGHRSVSWYQQTPGQGLQFLFEYFSETQRNKGNFPGRFSGRQFSNSRSEMNVSTLELGDSALYLCASSLVGGVYIYGYTFGSGTRLTVV.

This clonotype appeared a few times. The V and J genes are TRBV13 and TRBJ2-7, with TRBD1 matching over 9 bases. V was clipped by 5 bases and J by 4 bases; unmatched bases: 9. The CDR3 has 15 residues. Germline V lookup: CDR1 PRHDT, CDR2 FYEKMQ (reference sequence). CDR3 sequence (DNA): TGTGCCAGCAGCGCCCCGGGACAGGGCAATTACGAGCAGTACTTC. This sequence encodes CASSAPGQGNYEQYF. The whole variable domain, remainder taken from reference TRBV13 and TRBJ2-7, is AAGVIQSPRHLIKEKRETATLKCYPIPRHDTVYWYQQGPGQDPQFLISFYEKMQSDKGSIPDRFSAQQFSDYHSELNMSSLELGDSALYFCASSAPGQGNYEQYFGPGTRLTVT.

Only a few counts were recorded for this clonotype. This sequence joins TRBV20-1 and TRBJ2-1; unclear D gene. The better agreement between TRBJ2-5 and the DNA end casts doubt on the J call. This CDR3 region has 10 residues. Germline V gives CDR1 DFQATT, CDR2 SNEGSKA (reference sequence). This chain's CDR3 is CSASTETQYF. CDR3 nucleotides: TGCAGTGCTAGCACTGAGACCCAGTACTTC.

This clonotype turned up a few times. The rearrangement uses TRBV5-1 and TRBJ1-1; D gene uncertain. Germline V gives CDR1 SGHRS, CDR2 YFSETQ. The CDR3 contains 15 residues. V lost 2 bases and J lost 1, with 12 bases in between. The CDR3 bases are TGCGCCAGCAGCTTAAACCGGGCCCCGAACACTGAAGCTTTCTTT. Protein sequence: CASSLNRAPNTEAFF.

The rearrangement links TRBV28 to TRBJ1-3; 7 nucleotides match TRBD1. This CDR3 is built from 15 residues. Losses at the gene ends were 7 bases for V and 1 base for J; bases not matched to a gene: 7. Germline values: CDR1 MDHEN, CDR2 SYDVKM. CDR3 sequence: CASISQGSSGNTIYF. CDR3 nucleotides: TGTGCCAGCATCTCACAGGGGTCTTCTGGAAACACCATATATTTT.

The chain employs TRBV3-1 and TRBJ2-5; D not resolved. This CDR3 region has 17 residues. The V end lost 0 bases, the J end lost 2 bases, and 16 bases lay between the germline ends. Germline V CDR1 and CDR2: LGHDT, YNNKEL (reference sequence). CDR3 DNA: TGTGCCAGCAGCCAAGAAGGGCGCCCCAGATCACAAGAGACCCAGTACTTC. Translating it yields CASSQEGRPRSQETQYF.

This chain joins TRBV20-1 and TRBJ2-5; 8 bases map to TRBD2. The germline CDR1 and CDR2 sequences are DFQATT and SNEGSKA (reference sequence). The CDR3 is 14 residues long. Trimming cost V 6 bases and J 3 bases; bases outside gene matches: 9. This CDR3 is CSAQRGGKKETQYF. CDR3 bases: TGCAGTGCCCAACGGGGGGGCAAAAAAGAGACCCAGTACTTC.

The V gene is TRBV11-3, the J gene TRBJ2-7, with 13 bases fitting TRBD2. The J call may be incorrect, as the DNA end agrees better with TRBJ2-1. CDR1 and CDR2 from the germline V gene are SGHNT and YENEEA. The CDR3 contains 18 residues. The CDR3 loop is CASSLDRFTSGGDNEQFF. In nucleotides, the CDR3 is TGTGCCAGCAGCTTAGATCGGTTCACTAGCGGGGGGGACAATGAGCAGTTCTTC.

This clonotype appeared many times. The chain's CDR3 is CASSLWGTYEQYF. CDR3 in DNA: TGTGCCAGCAGCTTATGGGGAACCTACGAGCAGTACTTC. The chain has TRBV7-9 and TRBJ2-7, with D uncertain. The CDR3 consists of 13 residues. Trimming pared 2 bases from V and 2 bases from J, leaving 7 bases between. The germline V gene has CDR1 SEHNR and CDR2 FQNEAQ (reference sequence).

This clonotype came up a few times. The chain carries TRBV10-3 and TRBJ1-6, with 11 nucleotides matching TRBD1. With 3 bases clipped from V and 7 bases from J, the junction kept 20 bases outside the gene matches. This CDR3 has 21 amino acids. Germline V lookup: CDR1 ENHRY, CDR2 SYGVKD. Here the CDR3 reads CAISDNPGQGVIGDLNSPLHF. The CDR3 DNA sequence: TGTGCCATCAGTGACAATCCGGGACAGGGGGTTATCGGGGATTTGAATTCACCCCTCCACTTT.

This clonotype has only a few counts. This chain uses TRBV7-9 with TRBJ2-5; the match to TRBD1 covers 7 bases. Germline V gene data show CDR1 as SEHNR and CDR2 as FQNEAQ (reference sequence). The CDR3 is made up of 17 amino acids. The V and J ends lost 4 bases and 0 bases, in that order; junction bases with no gene match: 11. The CDR3 DNA follows: TGTGCCAGCAGCTCTAACCTAGGACAGGCGTACCAAGAGACCCAGTACTTC. Translating it yields CASSSNLGQAYQETQYF.